These T cell receptor beta chains were read from a single sample in a study of blood T cell repertoires in COVID-19. This table comes from immunoSEQ multiplex PCR, and its TCRdb copy is limited to in-frame clones, with some not included. The table includes 110,000 or so clones, 85% to 90% detected once. Sequences were obtained from peripheral blood. The receptors stem from a man between 60 and 75 years old with acute or convalescent COVID-19. CDR3s include the opening cysteine and the closing phenylalanine or tryptophan. The D gene is left open where the match is weak. Some rows have no size entry. The others give once, few or many, or a class for an expanded clone.

v_gene: TRBV6-6; d_gene: TRBD2; j_gene: TRBJ2-5; abundance: -; CDR3nt: TGTGCCAGCACCCGCCTAGCGGCGGAGACCCAGTACTTC; CDR3aa: CASTRLAAETQYF
v_gene: TRBV7-9; d_gene: TRBD1; j_gene: TRBJ2-7; abundance: -; CDR3nt: TGTGCCAGCAGCCCCCCCCAGGGGGCTAGTTACGAGCAGTACTTC; CDR3aa: CASSPPQGASYEQYF
v_gene: TRBV27; d_gene: -; j_gene: TRBJ2-7; abundance: -; CDR3nt: TGTGCCAGCAGTTTCCCGGGTCCCGGGGGCGAGCAGTACTTC; CDR3aa: CASSFPGPGGEQYF
v_gene: TRBV19; d_gene: TRBD1; j_gene: TRBJ1-2; abundance: -; CDR3nt: TGTGCCAGTAGTAACCGGGGGACAGTCAATGGCTACACCTTC; CDR3aa: CASSNRGTVNGYTF
v_gene: TRBV3-1/TRBV3-2; d_gene: -; j_gene: TRBJ2-1; abundance: few; CDR3nt: TGTGCCAGCAGCCAAGATAGGCGGGAAAAGTTCTTC; CDR3aa: CASSQDRREKFF
v_gene: TRBV28; d_gene: -; j_gene: TRBJ2-7; abundance: once; CDR3nt: TGTGCCAGCACCTTTGGATCTCTGGGGCAGCTAAACGAGCAGTACTTC; CDR3aa: CASTFGSLGQLNEQYF
v_gene: TRBV5-1; d_gene: -; j_gene: TRBJ2-6; abundance: -; CDR3nt: TGCGCCAGCAGCTCTGCCCCCACAGGGTTAGGGGCCAACGTCCTGACTTTC; CDR3aa: CASSSAPTGLGANVLTF
v_gene: TRBV23-1; d_gene: -; j_gene: TRBJ2-1; abundance: -; CDR3nt: TGCGCCAGCAGTCAATTGATCCCTCCTCAGGTGCAGGATGTGAATGAGCAGTTCTTC; CDR3aa: CASSQLIPPQVQDVNEQFF
v_gene: TRBV27; d_gene: TRBD2; j_gene: TRBJ2-3; abundance: once; CDR3nt: TGTGCCAGCAGACTGACTAGCGCTCTCACAGATACGCAGTATTTT; CDR3aa: CASRLTSALTDTQYF
v_gene: TRBV5-6; d_gene: -; j_gene: TRBJ1-2; abundance: -; CDR3nt: TGTGCCAGCAGCCCAGAAAGGGGCCAAGCTAACTATGGCTACACCTTC; CDR3aa: CASSPERGQANYGYTF
v_gene: TRBV9; d_gene: TRBD1; j_gene: TRBJ2-5; abundance: -; CDR3nt: TGTGCCAGCAGCGTAGCACCCACAGGGGGCCTGGGGAAAGAGACCCAGTACTTC; CDR3aa: CASSVAPTGGLGKETQYF
v_gene: TRBV7-6; d_gene: TRBD2; j_gene: TRBJ2-5; abundance: -; CDR3nt: TGTGCCAGCAGCACCTTGGGACTAGCGGAAGAGACCCAGTACTTC; CDR3aa: CASSTLGLAEETQYF
v_gene: TRBV9; d_gene: -; j_gene: TRBJ2-2; abundance: -; CDR3nt: TGTGCCAGCAGCTTCTACACCGGGGAGCTGTTTTTT; CDR3aa: CASSFYTGELFF
v_gene: TRBV6-6; d_gene: -; j_gene: TRBJ2-3; abundance: -; CDR3nt: TGTGCCAGCAGTCTGACACCGACAAGACATTCCACAGATACGCAGTATTTT; CDR3aa: CASSLTPTRHSTDTQYF
v_gene: TRBV19; d_gene: -; j_gene: TRBJ2-5; abundance: -; CDR3nt: TGTGCCAGTAGTATAGGCAGCCAAGAGACCCAGTACTTC; CDR3aa: CASSIGSQETQYF